Listed below are T cell receptor beta chains from one sample, sequenced in a study of T cells in pancreatic ductal adenocarcinoma. Assay used: immunoSEQ multiplex PCR; TCRdb lists only in-frame clones, some missing. Of over 85,000 clones listed, 90% to 95% were seen once; the top ten hold roughly 3%. The sequenced sample was PBMCs. The receptors here all came from a human donor with pancreatic ductal adenocarcinoma. The CDR3 runs from the conserved cysteine through the conserved F or W. Fields, in order: D gene, J gene, clone size, V gene, CDR3 DNA, CDR3 protein. The D gene is left open where the match is weak. Only part of the rows carry a size: once, few, many, or a class if the clone is expanded.

>NA|TRBJ1-5|NA|TRBV7-8
TGTGCCAGCGGAGTCTATAGCAATCAGCCCCAGCATTTT
CASGVYSNQPQHF
>NA|TRBJ2-5|few|TRBV19
TGTGCCAGTAGTATAGATCTTGGCGAGACCCAGTACTTC
CASSIDLGETQYF
>NA|TRBJ1-2|NA|TRBV18
TGTGCCAGCTCAATTGAGCCAGGGTATGGCTACACCTTC
CASSIEPGYGYTF
>TRBD2|TRBJ2-2|once|TRBV28
TGTGCCAGCAGTTTGGGGGGGAAAGGGGAGCTGTTTTTT
CASSLGGKGELFF
>NA|TRBJ1-2|NA|TRBV5-4
TGTGCCAGCAGCTTGAGTAACAAAAACTATGGCTACACCTTC
CASSLSNKNYGYTF
>NA|TRBJ1-2|NA|TRBV27
TGTGCCAGCAGTTTTATATCGCAGGGCCAAGCTAACTATGGCTACACCTTC
CASSFISQGQANYGYTF
>TRBD1|TRBJ2-1|NA|TRBV30
TGTGCCTGGAGTGTACAGGGGGGAAAGCAGTTCTTC
CAWSVQGGKQFF
>TRBD1|TRBJ2-7|NA|TRBV10-3
TGTGCCACCGAGACAGGGGGCTACGAGCAGTACTTC
CATETGGYEQYF
>TRBD1|TRBJ2-7|NA|TRBV6-1
TGTGCCAGCAGAATAAGACAGGGGGCCAACGAGCAGTACTTC
CASRIRQGANEQYF
>NA|TRBJ1-1|NA|TRBV11-2
TGTGCCAGCAGCCTTCCCAACAGGGACCGAGCTTTCTTT
CASSLPNRDRAFF
>TRBD1|TRBJ2-7|once|TRBV6-1
TGTGCCAGCAGTGAGCCCGGGACAGGGGTGAACGAGCAGTACTTC
CASSEPGTGVNEQYF
>NA|TRBJ2-3|NA|TRBV5-1
TGCGCCAGCAGCTTGGGAGGTACTGATACGCAGTATTTT
CASSLGGTDTQYF
>TRBD2|TRBJ2-5|NA|TRBV7-2
TGTGCCAGCAGCCCCACTAGCGTCCCGGAGACCCAGTACTTC
CASSPTSVPETQYF
>NA|TRBJ2-7|once|TRBV4-2
TGTGCCAGCAGCCAAGATCGCGCAGCGGACGACTCCTACGAGCAGTACTTC
CASSQDRAADDSYEQYF
>NA|TRBJ2-1|NA|TRBV9
TGTGCCAGCAGCCCCTCTAACAATGAGCAGTTCTTC
CASSPSNNEQFF
>NA|TRBJ1-3|NA|TRBV11-2
TGTGCCAGCAGCTTGGGACTCCAAAACACCATATATTTT
CASSLGLQNTIYF